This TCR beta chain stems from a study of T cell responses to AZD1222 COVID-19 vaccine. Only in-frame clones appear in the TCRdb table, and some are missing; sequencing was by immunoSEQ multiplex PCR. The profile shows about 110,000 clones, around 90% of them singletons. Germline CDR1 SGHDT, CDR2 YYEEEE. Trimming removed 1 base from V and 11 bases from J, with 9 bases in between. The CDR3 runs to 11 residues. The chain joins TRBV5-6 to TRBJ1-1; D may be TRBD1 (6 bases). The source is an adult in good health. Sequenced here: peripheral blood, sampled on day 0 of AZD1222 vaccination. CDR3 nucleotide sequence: TGTGCCAGCAGCTTGAGGGGGGAGGCTTTCTTT. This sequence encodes CASSLRGEAFF.